There are a few counts of the clone carrying this TCR beta chain. What it binds is not known. The PCR used 60 Vbeta and 13 Jbeta primers. In the original analysis: Later, tens of millions of unique TCR beta chains were counted in an analysis, and approximately 10 million of them were shared. The method was immunoSEQ multiplex PCR; TCRdb's version includes in-frame clones alone and lacks a portion of them. The V and J calls and the clone size are those of that table, but D and trimming were determined from the DNA. The data contain 130,000 or so clones, 8.5% to 10% of them singletons. The data were obtained in a study of cytomegalovirus exposure and HLA in healthy donors. Study at large: About 84% of 398 genotyped donors fell in the Caucasian-associated ancestry cluster.

Study-level findings and limits: For presence/absence analyses, sequencing depth was assumed to be roughly uniform across donors. Analysis was carried out at a later point, and it linked a missense DCLRE1C variant to TCR beta V- and J-gene trimming.

The CDR3 has 12 residues. CDR1 SSHAT and CDR2 FNYEAQ come from the germline V gene (reference sequence). Between the trimmed V and J ends, which lost 5 bases and 4 bases, there was a span of 8 bases. J is TRBJ2-5 and V is TRBV7-7, with D possibly matching TRBD1 (6 bases). The source of this sequence is a middle-aged man in good health and CMV-seronegative. The sequenced sample was PBMCs. The CDR3, as DNA: TGTGCCAGCAGCCCCAGGGGAGAGACCCAGTACTTC. It yields the protein CASSPRGETQYF. The variable domain in full, completed from reference TRBV7-7 and TRBJ2-5, reads GAGVSQSPRYKVTKRGQDVTLRCDPISSHATLYWYQQALGQGPEFLTYFNYEAQPDKSGLPSDRFSAERPEGSISTLTIQRTEQRDSAMYRCASSPRGETQYFGPGTRLLVL.